Below are 5 T cell receptor beta chains sequenced from a single sample in a study of PD-L1 blockade in urothelial cancer (dated by TCRdb to 2017 to 2019). Receptor libraries were prepared by the immunoSEQ multiplex PCR assay. Not all clones reach the TCRdb copy of this immuneACCESS table, which keeps in-frame sequences only. Checked studies attribute under half of the gap to unresolved V genes and leave the rest unexplained. The sample has about 21,000 clones on record, about 90% of them singletons. The top ten clonotypes cover about 16% of the sample. The material sequenced was PBMCs, taken around atezolizumab (anti-PD-L1) treatment. These receptors all stem from a woman in her fifties or sixties with urothelial cancer.

The sample holds one count of this clone. The chain uses TRBV28 and TRBJ2-7; D call uncertain. This CDR3 has 11 amino acids. Trimming left V 2 bases short and J 3 bases short, with 2 bases between. Per the germline V gene, CDR1 is MDHEN and CDR2 is SYDVKM. In DNA, the CDR3 is TGTGCCAGCAGTTTACTCTACGAGCAGTACTTC. As protein: CASSLLYEQYF.

The rearrangement links TRBV27 to TRBJ1-3, with TRBD1 as a possible D gene (6 bases). Germline CDR1 MNHEY, CDR2 SMNVEV (reference sequence). V shed 0 bases and J shed 4 bases, with 10 bases lying between them. CDR3 size: 15 residues. CDR3 nucleotides: TGTGCCAGCAGTTTATCGGGGGGGCCCGGAAACACCATATATTTT. Its protein product is CASSLSGGPGNTIYF.

By share, this clone counts as medium-sized. V is TRBV6-5 and J is TRBJ2-7, with 7 bases matching TRBD2. Trimming took 2 bases from V and 4 from J; bases not matched to a gene: 5. The CDR3 extends over 14 amino acids. The germline V gene has CDR1 MNHEY and CDR2 SVGAGI. The CDR3 protein is CASSYGLGKYEQYF. The CDR3 bases are TGTGCCAGCAGTTACGGACTAGGAAAGTACGAGCAGTACTTC.

The V and J genes are TRBV2 and TRBJ2-1; 16 nucleotides agree with TRBD2. V shed 5 bases and J 10 bases; nucleotides not matched to a gene: 14. Germline-derived CDR1 and CDR2 are SNHLY and FYNNEI. This CDR3 is 18 amino acids long. The CDR3 reads CASSPSILSGLAGGEQFF. In DNA form, the CDR3 reads TGTGCCAGCAGTCCATCAATTTTGTCGGGACTAGCGGGAGGGGAGCAGTTCTTC. Supplemented by reference TRBV2 and TRBJ2-1, the full variable domain reads EPEVTQTPSHQVTQMGQEVILRCVPISNHLYFYWYRQILGQKVEFLVSFYNNEISEKSEIFDDQFSVERPDGSNFTLKIRSTKLEDSAMYFCASSPSILSGLAGGEQFFGPGTRLTVL.

J is TRBJ1-4 and V is TRBV7-9; 7 positions agree with TRBD1. The J segment lost 6 bases and the V segment lost 5 bases, leaving 9 bases of the junction unmatched. The CDR3 has 15 residues. Looked up from germline, CDR1 is SEHNR and CDR2 is FQNEAQ (reference sequence). The CDR3 nucleotides read TGTGCCAGCAGCCCAGGGGCAGGGGGTGATGAAAAACTGTTTTTT. Its protein is CASSPGAGGDEKLFF. Variable domain in full (rest from reference TRBV7-9 and TRBJ1-4): DTGVSQNPRHKITKRGQNVTFRCDPISEHNRLYWYRQTLGQGPEFLTYFQNEAQLEKSRLLSDRFSAERPKGSFSTLEIQRTEQGDSAMYLCASSPGAGGDEKLFFGSGTQLSVL.